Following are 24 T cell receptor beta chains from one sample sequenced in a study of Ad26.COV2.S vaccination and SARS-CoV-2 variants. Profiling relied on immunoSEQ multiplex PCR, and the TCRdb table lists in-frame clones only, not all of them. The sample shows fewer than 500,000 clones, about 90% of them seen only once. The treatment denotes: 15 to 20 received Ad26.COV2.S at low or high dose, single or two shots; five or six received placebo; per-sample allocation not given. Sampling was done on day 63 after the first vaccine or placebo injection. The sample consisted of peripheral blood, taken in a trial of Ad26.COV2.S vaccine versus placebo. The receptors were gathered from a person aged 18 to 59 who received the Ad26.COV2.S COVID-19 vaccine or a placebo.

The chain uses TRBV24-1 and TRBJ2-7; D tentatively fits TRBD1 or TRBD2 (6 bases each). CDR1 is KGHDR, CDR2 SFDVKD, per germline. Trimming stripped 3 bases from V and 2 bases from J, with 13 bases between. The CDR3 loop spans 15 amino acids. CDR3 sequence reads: CATSDGGQGTYEQYF. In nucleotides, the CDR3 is TGTGCCACCAGTGATGGGGGGCAGGGTACCTACGAGCAGTACTTC.

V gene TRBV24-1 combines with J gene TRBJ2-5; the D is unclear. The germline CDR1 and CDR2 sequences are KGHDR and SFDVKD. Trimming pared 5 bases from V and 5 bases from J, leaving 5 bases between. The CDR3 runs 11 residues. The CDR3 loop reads CATSAAETQYF. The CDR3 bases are TGTGCCACCAGTGCTGCGGAGACCCAGTACTTC.

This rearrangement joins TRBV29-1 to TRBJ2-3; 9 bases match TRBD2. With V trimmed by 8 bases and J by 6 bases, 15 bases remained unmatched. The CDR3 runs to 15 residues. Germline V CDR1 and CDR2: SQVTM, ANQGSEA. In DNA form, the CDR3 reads TGCAGCTCAGTGACTGCTAGCGGGGAAGGGGATACGCAGTATTTT. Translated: CSSVTASGEGDTQYF.

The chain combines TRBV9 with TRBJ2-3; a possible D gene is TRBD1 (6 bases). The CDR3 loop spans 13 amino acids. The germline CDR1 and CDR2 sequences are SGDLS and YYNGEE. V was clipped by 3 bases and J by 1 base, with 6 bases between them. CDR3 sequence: CASSAGGTDTQYF. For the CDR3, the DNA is TGTGCCAGCAGCGCAGGGGGCACAGATACGCAGTATTTT.

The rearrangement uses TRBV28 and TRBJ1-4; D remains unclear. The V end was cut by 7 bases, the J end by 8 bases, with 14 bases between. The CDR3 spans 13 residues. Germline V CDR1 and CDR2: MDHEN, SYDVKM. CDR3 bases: TGTGCCAGCAAAGGACCCGGGAGGGAAAAACTGTTTTTT. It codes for CASKGPGREKLFF.

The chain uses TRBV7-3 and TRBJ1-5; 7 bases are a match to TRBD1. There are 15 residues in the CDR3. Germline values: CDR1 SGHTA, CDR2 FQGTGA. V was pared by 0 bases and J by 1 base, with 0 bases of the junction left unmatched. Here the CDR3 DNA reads TGTGCCAGCAGCTTAACAGGGGGCAGCAATCAGCCCCAGCATTTT. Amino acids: CASSLTGGSNQPQHF.

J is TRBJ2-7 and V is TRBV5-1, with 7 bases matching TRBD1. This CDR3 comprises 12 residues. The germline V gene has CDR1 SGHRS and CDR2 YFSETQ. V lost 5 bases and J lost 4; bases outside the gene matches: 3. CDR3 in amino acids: CASRGDRYEQYF. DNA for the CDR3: TGCGCCAGCAGAGGGGACAGATACGAGCAGTACTTC.

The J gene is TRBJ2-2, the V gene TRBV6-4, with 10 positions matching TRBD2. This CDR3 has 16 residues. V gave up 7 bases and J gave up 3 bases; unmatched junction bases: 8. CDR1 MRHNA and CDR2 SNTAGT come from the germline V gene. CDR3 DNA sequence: TGTGCCAGCACTCGAGCGGGAGGGTCGGACACCGGGGAGCTGTTTTTT. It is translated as CASTRAGGSDTGELFF.

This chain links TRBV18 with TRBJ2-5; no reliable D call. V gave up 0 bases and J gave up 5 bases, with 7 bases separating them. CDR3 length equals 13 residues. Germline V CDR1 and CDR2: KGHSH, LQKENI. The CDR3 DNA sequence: TGTGCCAGCTCACCACCTGGGTTGGAGACCCAGTACTTC. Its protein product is CASSPPGLETQYF.

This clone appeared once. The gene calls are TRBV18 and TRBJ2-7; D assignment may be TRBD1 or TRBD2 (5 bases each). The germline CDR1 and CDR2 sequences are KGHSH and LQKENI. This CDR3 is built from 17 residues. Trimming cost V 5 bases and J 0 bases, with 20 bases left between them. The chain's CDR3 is CASSTLSGTRVSYEQYF. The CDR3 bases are TGTGCCAGCTCAACGCTGTCCGGGACGCGAGTCTCCTACGAGCAGTACTTC.

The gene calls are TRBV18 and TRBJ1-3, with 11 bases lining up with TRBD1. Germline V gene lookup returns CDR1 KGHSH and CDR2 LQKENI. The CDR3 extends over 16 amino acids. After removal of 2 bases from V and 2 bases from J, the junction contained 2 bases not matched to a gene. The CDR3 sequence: CASSPGQGAAGNTIYF. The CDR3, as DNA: TGTGCCAGCTCACCAGGACAGGGGGCAGCTGGAAACACCATATATTTT.

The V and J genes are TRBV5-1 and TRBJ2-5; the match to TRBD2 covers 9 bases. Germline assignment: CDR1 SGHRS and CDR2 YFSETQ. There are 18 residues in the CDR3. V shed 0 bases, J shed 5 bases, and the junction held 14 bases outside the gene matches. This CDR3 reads CASSLANLAGGPGETQYF. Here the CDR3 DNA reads TGCGCCAGCAGCTTGGCCAATCTGGCGGGAGGGCCAGGGGAGACCCAGTACTTC.

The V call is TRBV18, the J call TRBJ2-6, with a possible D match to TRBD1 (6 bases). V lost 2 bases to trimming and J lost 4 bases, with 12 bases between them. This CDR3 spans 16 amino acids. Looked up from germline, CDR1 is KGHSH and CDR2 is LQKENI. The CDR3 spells CASSPAGAAGANVLTF. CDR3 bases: TGTGCCAGCTCACCAGCAGGGGCGGCGGGGGCCAACGTCCTGACTTTC.

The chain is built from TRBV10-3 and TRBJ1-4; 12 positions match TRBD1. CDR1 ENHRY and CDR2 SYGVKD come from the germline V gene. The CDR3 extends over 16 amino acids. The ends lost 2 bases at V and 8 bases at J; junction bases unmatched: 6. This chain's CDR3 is CAISEPGQGAGEKLFF. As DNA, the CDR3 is TGTGCCATCAGTGAGCCGGGACAGGGGGCCGGAGAAAAACTGTTTTTT.

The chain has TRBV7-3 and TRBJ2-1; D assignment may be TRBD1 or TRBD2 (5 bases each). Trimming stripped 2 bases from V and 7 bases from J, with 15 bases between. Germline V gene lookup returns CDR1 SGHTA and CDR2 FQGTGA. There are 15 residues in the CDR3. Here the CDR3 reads CASSLSSGAGNEQFF. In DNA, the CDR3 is TGTGCCAGCAGCTTATCCAGCGGAGCAGGGAATGAGCAGTTCTTC.

Here the CDR3 reads CASSLIAGDRADTQYF. DNA for the CDR3: TGTGCCAGCAGCTTAATAGCGGGAGATAGGGCAGATACGCAGTATTTT. The J gene is TRBJ2-3, the V gene TRBV7-2, with TRBD2 matching 9 bases. Germline V lookup: CDR1 SGHTA, CDR2 FQGNSA. The trim removed 2 bases at V and 4 bases at J, leaving 7 bases unmatched. The CDR3 spans 16 residues.

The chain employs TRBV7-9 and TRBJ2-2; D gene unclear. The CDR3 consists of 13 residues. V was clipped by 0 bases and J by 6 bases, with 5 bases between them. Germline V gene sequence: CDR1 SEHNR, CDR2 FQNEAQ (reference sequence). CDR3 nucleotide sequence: TGTGCCAGCAGCTTAGCACTCTCCGGGGAGCTGTTTTTT. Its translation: CASSLALSGELFF.

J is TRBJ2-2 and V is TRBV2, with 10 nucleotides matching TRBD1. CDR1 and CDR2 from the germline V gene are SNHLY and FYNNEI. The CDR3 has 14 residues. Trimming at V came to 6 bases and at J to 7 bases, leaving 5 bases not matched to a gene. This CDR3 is CASRPGQGSGELFF. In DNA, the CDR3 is TGTGCCAGCAGACCGGGACAGGGGAGCGGGGAGCTGTTTTTT.

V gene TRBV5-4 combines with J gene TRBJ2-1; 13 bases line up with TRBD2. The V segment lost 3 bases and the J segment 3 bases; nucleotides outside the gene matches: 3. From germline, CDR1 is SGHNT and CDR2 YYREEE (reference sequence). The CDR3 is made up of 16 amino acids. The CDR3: CASSYGTSGNYNEQFF. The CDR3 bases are TGTGCCAGCAGCTACGGGACTAGCGGGAACTACAATGAGCAGTTCTTC.

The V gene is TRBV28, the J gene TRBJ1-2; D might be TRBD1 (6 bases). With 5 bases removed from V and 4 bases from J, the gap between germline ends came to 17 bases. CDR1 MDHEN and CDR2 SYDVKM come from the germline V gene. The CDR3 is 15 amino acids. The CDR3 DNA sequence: TGTGCCAGCAGTCCACCGTCGGGGGGCTTCTATGGCTACACCTTC. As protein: CASSPPSGGFYGYTF.

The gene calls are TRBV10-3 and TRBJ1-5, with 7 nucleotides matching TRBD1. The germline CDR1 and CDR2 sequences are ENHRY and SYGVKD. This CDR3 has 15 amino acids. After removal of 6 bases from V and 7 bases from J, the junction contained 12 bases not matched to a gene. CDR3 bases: TGTGCCATCAGCCGGACAGGCGACCCAAACCAGCCCCAGCATTTT. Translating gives CAISRTGDPNQPQHF.

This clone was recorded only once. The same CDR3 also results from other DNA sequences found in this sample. The CDR3 bases are TGTGCCAGCAGCTTGGGCAGCAATCAGCCCCAGCATTTT. It specifies CASSLGSNQPQHF. V is TRBV5-6 and J is TRBJ1-5; D remains unclear. This CDR3 comprises 13 residues. The V end lost 0 bases, the J end lost 1 base, and 2 bases lay between the germline ends. Germline CDR1 is SGHDT and CDR2 is YYEEEE. The whole variable domain, filled in from reference TRBV5-6 and TRBJ1-5, reads DAGVTQSPTHLIKTRGQQVTLRCSPKSGHDTVSWYQQALGQGPQFIFQYYEEEERQRGNFPDRFSGHQFPNYSSELNVNALLLGDSALYLCASSLGSNQPQHFGDGTRLSIL.

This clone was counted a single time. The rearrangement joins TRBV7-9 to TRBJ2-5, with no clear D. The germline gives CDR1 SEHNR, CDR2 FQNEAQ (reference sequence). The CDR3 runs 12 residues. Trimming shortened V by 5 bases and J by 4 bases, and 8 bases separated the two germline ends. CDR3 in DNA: TGTGCCAGCAGCCTAATCGGAGAGACCCAGTACTTC. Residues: CASSLIGETQYF.

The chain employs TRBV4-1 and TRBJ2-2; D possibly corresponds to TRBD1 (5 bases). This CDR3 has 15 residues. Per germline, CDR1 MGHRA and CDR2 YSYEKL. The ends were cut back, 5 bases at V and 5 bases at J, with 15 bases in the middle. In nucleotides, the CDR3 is TGCGCCAGCAGCTGGGCTGAAGGGGTGACCGGGGAGCTGTTTTTT. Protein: CASSWAEGVTGELFF.